Shown below are 9 T cell receptor beta chains from a single sample sequenced in a study of T cell changes during pregnancy in multiple sclerosis. Measured with immunoSEQ multiplex PCR; TCRdb has only the in-frame clones, and not every one. Among around 100,000 clones listed, approximately 91% were seen once. Specimen: peripheral blood, collected after pregnancy. The receptor set was obtained from a female donor with multiple sclerosis, enrolled in a pregnancy study.

This clone was counted once. The chain is built from TRBV4-1 and TRBJ2-7; 7 bases align to TRBD1. This CDR3 is built from 13 residues. V lost 2 bases, J lost 6 bases, and 4 bases stayed unmatched. Germline V gene sequence: CDR1 MGHRA, CDR2 YSYEKL. The CDR3 nucleotides are TGCGCCAGCAGCCAATTTCCAGGGGGCGAGCAGTACTTC. It translates to CASSQFPGGEQYF.

This clone was detected only a few times. V gene TRBV29-1 combines with J gene TRBJ1-2; the D gene is possibly TRBD1 (5 bases). V was cut by 1 base and J by 4 bases, with 19 bases left in between. The CDR3 totals 16 residues. CDR1 is SQVTM, CDR2 ANQGSEA, per germline. The CDR3 nucleotides are TGCAGCGTTGAAGGGGCAGGGTTATTCGATCGCTATGGCTACACCTTC. Protein sequence: CSVEGAGLFDRYGYTF.

The rearrangement joins TRBV4-2 to TRBJ2-7; the match to TRBD1 covers 7 bases. Germline V lookup: CDR1 LGHNA, CDR2 YNFKEQ. V dropped 1 base and J dropped 0; count of bases not matched to a gene: 6. There are 16 residues in the CDR3. The CDR3 nucleotides are TGTGCCAGCAGCCAAGTCCCAGGGGGAAGCTCCTACGAGCAGTACTTC. Translating gives CASSQVPGGSSYEQYF.

The V gene is TRBV11-3, the J gene TRBJ2-2; D is ambiguous. Germline V CDR1 and CDR2: SGHNT, YENEEA. The CDR3 runs to 12 residues. Trimming cost V 5 bases and J 5 bases, with 6 bases left between them. This CDR3 is CASSTSTGELFF. The CDR3, as DNA: TGTGCCAGCAGCACTTCGACCGGGGAGCTGTTTTTT.

The chain links TRBV6-1 to TRBJ2-1; a possible D gene is TRBD1 (5 bases). V was shortened by 3 bases and J by 5 bases, with 20 bases between the two germline ends. This CDR3 has 17 amino acids. Germline loops: CDR1 MNHNS, CDR2 SASEGT. In DNA form, the CDR3 reads TGTGCCAGCAGTGATGCATGGACAAACGACGACAACAATGAGCAGTTCTTC. Translating gives CASSDAWTNDDNNEQFF.

This clone was recorded once. This sequence joins TRBV14 and TRBJ2-3; 7 nucleotides agree with TRBD1. V shed 0 bases, J shed 4 bases, and the junction held 7 bases outside the gene matches. The CDR3 sequence is 16 residues long. The germline V gene has CDR1 SGHDN and CDR2 FVKESK. Here the CDR3 DNA reads TGTGCCAGCAGCCAAGATCTAGGGGGCGCAGCAGATACGCAGTATTTT. It translates to CASSQDLGGAADTQYF.

This sequence joins TRBV5-1 and TRBJ2-1; weak D call: TRBD2 (5 bases). The CDR3 is made up of 13 amino acids. Germline values: CDR1 SGHRS, CDR2 YFSETQ. The V gene lost 2 bases and the J gene lost 7 bases, with 10 bases spanning the gap. The CDR3: CASSLTGTNEQFF. The CDR3 coding sequence is TGCGCCAGCAGCTTAACGGGAACTAATGAGCAGTTCTTC. The variable domain in full, with the rest retrieved from reference TRBV5-1 and TRBJ2-1, is KAGVTQTPRYLIKTRGQQVTLSCSPISGHRSVSWYQQTPGQGLQFLFEYFSETQRNKGNFPGRFSGRQFSNSRSEMNVSTLELGDSALYLCASSLTGTNEQFFGPGTRLTVL.

The genes are TRBV6-5 and TRBJ2-7; 8 bases agree with TRBD1. Trimming cost V 6 bases and J 3 bases; bases outside gene matches: 10. Per germline, CDR1 MNHEY and CDR2 SVGAGI. The CDR3 covers 15 residues. This CDR3 is CASSHPAGGFYEQYF. CDR3 nucleotides: TGTGCCAGCAGCCACCCTGCAGGGGGCTTCTACGAGCAGTACTTC.

In DNA, the CDR3 is TGTGCCAGCAGCGCAGGGGGTCTATATGGCTACACCTTC. Amino acids: CASSAGGLYGYTF. The chain employs TRBV27 and TRBJ1-2, with TRBD1 identical over 7 bases. With 6 bases clipped from V and 5 bases from J, the junction kept 6 bases outside the gene matches. CDR1 is MNHEY and CDR2 is SMNVEV in the germline V gene (reference sequence). The CDR3 contains 13 residues.